Shown below are 22 T cell receptor beta chains from a single sample sequenced in a study of T-cell memory formation after mild COVID-19. One entry per CDR3 protein results from TCRdb running MiXCR on the 5' RACE reads. The sample includes around 53,000 distinct CDR3 sequences, 10% to 15% of them seen just once. What was sequenced was PBMCs or a T cell subset sorted from them (not recorded which). Receptors were obtained from a man aged 18 to 35 who had mild COVID-19 (a few samples of this study predate the infection). Cell type and time point are not known.

This chain links TRBV27 with TRBJ2-1, with D possibly called TRBD1 or TRBD2 (5 bases each). The germline V gene encodes CDR1 MNHEY and CDR2 SMNVEV (reference sequence). The CDR3 covers 15 residues. V lost 1 base and J lost 9, with 16 bases in between. The CDR3 sequence is CASSLWDPGASEQFF. Written as DNA, the CDR3 is TGTGCCAGCAGTTTATGGGATCCCGGGGCCTCTGAGCAGTTCTTC.

This chain connects TRBV5-1 to TRBJ1-4, with 9 bases identical to TRBD1. Losses at the gene ends were 5 bases for V and 8 bases for J; bases not matched to a gene: 4. Germline-derived CDR1 and CDR2 are SGHRS and YFSETQ. There are 13 residues in the CDR3. CDR3 region: CASRMGQGEKLFF. The CDR3 nucleotides are TGCGCCAGCAGAATGGGACAGGGCGAAAAACTGTTTTTT.

This clonotype occurred many times. The V call is TRBV18, the J call TRBJ2-5; a possible D gene is TRBD2 (5 bases). The germline CDR1 and CDR2 sequences are KGHSH and LQKENI. The CDR3 consists of 20 residues. V was trimmed by 3 bases and J by 0 bases, leaving 26 bases between them. The CDR3 region is CASSPPPGRGFVGYQETQYF. The CDR3 DNA is TGTGCCAGCTCACCTCCACCGGGCCGAGGGTTTGTGGGGTACCAAGAGACCCAGTACTTC.

This clonotype has ten or more counts. CDR3 protein: CASSPDSQETQYF. The CDR3 bases are TGTGCCAGCTCACCCGACAGTCAAGAGACCCAGTACTTC. This rearrangement joins TRBV18 to TRBJ2-5, with D possibly matching TRBD1 (5 bases). The germline V and J ends were trimmed by 3 bases and 2 bases, with 7 bases remaining between them. Germline V gene sequence: CDR1 KGHSH, CDR2 LQKENI. There are 13 residues in the CDR3.

At least ten counts were recorded for this clonotype. The CDR3 DNA follows: TGTGCCAGCAGCTTGACAGGGGCCCTGTCGACCCAGTACTTC. This encodes CASSLTGALSTQYF. This chain connects TRBV5-6 to TRBJ2-5; TRBD1 agrees at 7 bases. The CDR3 is made up of 14 amino acids. From germline, CDR1 is SGHDT and CDR2 YYEEEE. Germline trimming cut 1 base from V and 7 bases from J; bases unmatched to any gene: 7.

This clonotype was counted many times. V is TRBV20-1 and J is TRBJ2-5; D may be TRBD1 (5 bases). CDR3 length equals 13 residues. V lost 0 bases to trimming and J lost 1 base, with 6 bases between them. The germline gives CDR1 DFQATT, CDR2 SNEGSKA (reference sequence). The CDR3 reads CSARDRVQETQYF. CDR3 bases: TGCAGTGCTAGAGACAGGGTCCAAGAGACCCAGTACTTC.

V and J are TRBV7-2 and TRBJ2-7; tentative D call: TRBD1 (6 bases). Germline CDR1 and CDR2: SGHTA and FQGNSA. CDR3 size: 15 residues. V lost 5 bases and J lost 2, with 16 bases in between. The CDR3 nucleotides are TGTGCCAGCAGCCTAGAGACCGGACAGACCTACGAGCAGTACTTC. Encoded protein: CASSLETGQTYEQYF.

V gene TRBV3-1 combines with J gene TRBJ1-2; D call uncertain. Deletions cut 0 bases from V and 8 bases from J, with 7 bases between. The CDR3 runs 12 residues. Germline values: CDR1 LGHDT, CDR2 YNNKEL (reference sequence). This chain's CDR3 is CASSQEGWGYTF. The DNA for the CDR3 is TGTGCCAGCAGCCAAGAAGGGTGGGGCTACACCTTC. Looking up the rest from reference TRBV3-1 and TRBJ1-2 gives the full variable domain: DTAVSQTPKYLVTQMGNDKSIKCEQNLGHDTMYWYKQDSKKFLKIMFSYNNKELIINETVPNRFSPKSPDKAHLNLHINSLELGDSAVYFCASSQEGWGYTFGSGTRLTVV.

This clonotype has at least ten counts. This sequence joins TRBV20-1 and TRBJ1-5, with 8 nucleotides matching TRBD1. Germline trimming cut 0 bases from V and 3 bases from J; bases unmatched to any gene: 4. The germline gives CDR1 DFQATT, CDR2 SNEGSKA (reference sequence). CDR3 length equals 15 residues. CDR3 in amino acids: CSARERDRFNQPQHF. The DNA of the CDR3 is TGCAGTGCTAGAGAAAGGGACAGGTTCAATCAGCCCCAGCATTTT.

This chain links TRBV7-9 with TRBJ1-1; maybe TRBD1 (5 bases). Trimming took 1 base from V and 5 from J, leaving 11 bases between them. The germline V gene has CDR1 SEHNR and CDR2 FQNEAQ (reference sequence). CDR3 size: 14 residues. The CDR3, as DNA: TGTGCCAGCAGCTTAGGGGGGTACGGGACTGAAGCTTTCTTT. Amino acid sequence: CASSLGGYGTEAFF.

This clonotype was picked up a small number of times. The gene calls are TRBV11-3 and TRBJ1-1; D unresolved. This CDR3 contains 13 residues. Germline V gives CDR1 SGHNT, CDR2 YENEEA. Trimming took 0 bases from V and 3 from J, leaving 5 bases between them. CDR3 sequence (DNA): TGTGCCAGCAGCTTAGAGGCAGACACTGAAGCTTTCTTT. This encodes CASSLEADTEAFF.

There are many counts of this clonotype. CDR3 protein: CASTLQVGTTYNEQFF. CDR3 in DNA: TGTGCCAGCACCCTCCAGGTCGGGACTACATACAATGAGCAGTTCTTC. The genes are TRBV7-6 and TRBJ2-1; 7 nucleotides align to TRBD2. Germline lookup yields CDR1 SGHVS and CDR2 FNYEAQ. Losses at the gene ends were 7 bases for V and 4 bases for J; bases not matched to a gene: 13. This CDR3 is 16 amino acids long.

This clonotype was seen only a few times. This chain joins TRBV10-3 and TRBJ1-2; a possible D gene is TRBD1 (5 bases). The CDR3 is 15 residues long. Per the germline V gene, CDR1 is ENHRY and CDR2 is SYGVKD. The ends were cut back, 3 bases at V and 1 base at J, with 12 bases in the middle. CDR3 amino acids: CAISDPGRDNYGYTF. DNA of the CDR3: TGTGCCATCAGTGATCCGGGACGGGATAACTATGGCTACACCTTC.

This clonotype has a count of ten or more. The gene calls are TRBV11-1 and TRBJ2-7; D possibly corresponds to TRBD2 (5 bases). V was cut by 5 bases and J by 2 bases, with 10 bases left in between. This CDR3 spans 13 amino acids. Per the germline V gene, CDR1 is SGHAT and CDR2 is FQDESV (reference sequence). The CDR3 bases are TGTGCCAGCAGCAGGTCCGGGACCTACGAGCAGTACTTC. Amino acids: CASSRSGTYEQYF.

This clonotype was detected only a few times. This chain connects TRBV7-2 to TRBJ2-1; 13 nucleotides line up with TRBD2. This CDR3 is 17 amino acids long. Germline V gene lookup returns CDR1 SGHTA and CDR2 FQGNSA. V lost 2 bases and J lost 8; bases outside the gene matches: 9. The DNA of the CDR3 is TGTGCCAGCAGCTTATGGATACTAGCGGGGGGGCTCCATGAGCAGTTCTTC. Translating it yields CASSLWILAGGLHEQFF.

This clonotype was detected many times. The chain combines TRBV6-5 with TRBJ1-5, with D maybe TRBD1 (6 bases). Germline loops: CDR1 MNHEY, CDR2 SVGAGI. The CDR3 is made up of 14 amino acids. V shed 6 bases and J shed 6 bases, with 15 bases lying between them. The CDR3: CASSPSDSPQPQHF. The CDR3 DNA is TGTGCCAGCAGCCCCTCGGACAGTCCTCAGCCCCAGCATTTT.

The genes are TRBV6-2 or TRBV6-3 and TRBJ2-7; unclear D gene. Trimming cost V 2 bases and J 3 bases, with 2 bases left between them. Germline V gene data show CDR1 as MNHEY and CDR2 as SVGEGT. The CDR3 spans 11 residues. The CDR3, as DNA: TGTGCCAGCAGTTACAACTACGAGCAGTACTTC. Amino acid sequence: CASSYNYEQYF.

This clonotype was recorded many times. V is TRBV6-1 and J is TRBJ2-7; D gene uncertain. V lost 7 bases, J lost 1 base, and 20 bases lay in between. Germline V gene sequence: CDR1 MNHNS, CDR2 SASEGT. There are 16 residues in the CDR3. This chain's CDR3 is CASIMYYSGLSYEQYV. For the CDR3, the DNA is TGTGCCAGCATTATGTACTATAGTGGATTATCCTACGAGCAGTACGTC.

V gene TRBV20-1 combines with J gene TRBJ2-5, with 11 positions matching TRBD2. The CDR3 is made up of 14 amino acids. V shed 4 bases, J shed 4 bases, and the junction held 5 bases outside the gene matches. Germline lookup yields CDR1 DFQATT and CDR2 SNEGSKA (reference sequence). Here the CDR3 reads CSAKLAGGRETQYF. The CDR3 region has the DNA TGCAGTGCTAAGCTAGCGGGGGGAAGAGAGACCCAGTACTTC.

The rearrangement uses TRBV6-2 or TRBV6-3 and TRBJ2-3; 9 nucleotides line up with TRBD1. CDR3 length: 14 amino acids. Trimming removed 6 bases from V and 6 bases from J; junction bases left unmatched: 7. The germline gives CDR1 MNHEY, CDR2 SVGEGT. The CDR3 coding sequence is TGTGCCAGCAGCCTACAGGGGGCCGAGGATACGCAGTATTTT. It codes for CASSLQGAEDTQYF.

This clonotype has just a few counts. The rearrangement joins TRBV20-1 to TRBJ1-5, with D uncertain. Germline CDR1 and CDR2: DFQATT and SNEGSKA (reference sequence). The CDR3 is 13 residues long. Between the trimmed V and J ends, which lost 1 base and 0 bases, there was a span of 4 bases. Here the CDR3 reads CSARGHSNQPQHF. Written as DNA, the CDR3 is TGCAGTGCTAGAGGACATAGCAATCAGCCCCAGCATTTT.

This clonotype is judged medium-sized (0.01 to 0.1%). The rearrangement uses TRBV5-1 and TRBJ2-3, with 13 bases aligning to TRBD2. V lost 3 bases and J lost 4; bases outside the gene matches: 8. The CDR3 contains 17 residues. CDR1 SGHRS and CDR2 YFSETQ come from the germline V gene. CDR3 sequence (DNA): TGCGCCAGCAGCTCTTTAGGTACTAGCGGGGGGGCAGATACGCAGTATTTT. Protein product: CASSSLGTSGGADTQYF.